This is a list of T cell receptor beta chains from one sample in a study of OX40 agonist ivuxolimab in advanced cancers. Here immunoSEQ multiplex PCR was the method, and the copy in TCRdb shows in-frame clones only, minus some. Among 55,000 to 80,000 clones listed, about four fifths were seen once. Sequencing used CD4+ or CD8+ T cells sorted from blood, obtained in a trial of the OX40 agonist ivuxolimab. All receptors derive from an adult with an advanced solid tumor such as melanoma, head and neck, liver or kidney cancer. CDR3s include the opening cysteine and the closing phenylalanine or tryptophan. A D gene is named only where the DNA matches it firmly. Clone size is given for some rows only: seen once, a few or many times, or a class if the clone is expanded.

length	V	size	D	J	CDR3	DNA
12	TRBV29-1	.	.	TRBJ2-2	CSVERWTGELFF	TGCAGCGTTGAACGGTGGACCGGGGAGCTGTTTTTT
15	TRBV5-1	.	TRBD2	TRBJ2-2	CASGWTSGDTGKLFF	TGCGCCAGCGGTTGGACTAGCGGGGATACCGGGAAGCTGTTTTTT
15	TRBV6-1	few	.	TRBJ1-5	CASRRHTSSNQPQHF	TGTGCCAGCAGGAGACATACATCTAGCAATCAGCCCCAGCATTTT
18	TRBV1	.	.	TRBJ2-6	CTSRVFSLCTNRANVLTF	TGCACCAGCAGGGTATTTAGTTTGTGCACAAATCGGGCCAACGTCCTGACTTTC
16	TRBV5-4	.	TRBD1	TRBJ1-1	CASSPGTGTMNTEAFF	TGTGCCAGCAGCCCCGGGACAGGCACCATGAACACTGAAGCTTTCTTT
18	TRBV10-2	.	TRBD2	TRBJ2-1	CASRPGLAGELEYNEQFF	TGCGCCAGCAGACCGGGACTAGCGGGGGAACTAGAATACAATGAGCAGTTCTTC
14	TRBV6-1	few	.	TRBJ1-6	CASSDEPYNSPLHF	TGTGCCAGCAGTGACGAGCCCTATAATTCACCCCTCCACTTT
13	TRBV5-1	.	.	TRBJ1-5	CASSLDINQPQHF	TGCGCCAGCAGCTTGGATATTAATCAGCCCCAGCATTTT
16	TRBV19	.	.	TRBJ2-6	CASIGGSSSGANVLTF	TGTGCCAGTATAGGGGGGTCTAGCTCTGGGGCCAACGTCCTGACTTTC
15	TRBV5-4	.	.	TRBJ2-5	CASSSGRELQETQYF	TGTGCCAGCAGCTCCGGACGGGAACTCCAAGAGACCCAGTACTTC
14	TRBV4-3	.	.	TRBJ2-3	CASSRGGYTDTQYF	TGCGCCAGCAGCCGCGGAGGTTACACAGATACGCAGTATTTT
13	TRBV19	.	TRBD1	TRBJ1-6	CAVTGGLNSPLHF	TGTGCCGTTACAGGGGGGCTAAATTCACCCCTCCACTTT
17	TRBV5-6	.	.	TRBJ1-5	CASTLGPPTQGNQPQHF	TGTGCCAGCACCCTAGGACCTCCCACGCAGGGAAATCAGCCCCAGCATTTT
16	TRBV4-1	.	TRBD2	TRBJ2-1	CASRYLGGGARDEQFF	TGCGCCAGCAGATACCTCGGCGGGGGGGCCAGGGATGAGCAGTTCTTC
12	TRBV18	.	.	TRBJ2-1	CASSPPLNEQFF	TGTGCCAGCTCACCTCCCCTCAATGAGCAGTTCTTC
15	TRBV7-3	.	.	TRBJ1-6	CASGSGGSDNSPLHF	TGTGCCAGCGGCAGCGGGGGGTCAGATAATTCACCCCTCCACTTT
12	TRBV6-1	few	.	TRBJ1-2	CASSEGPYGYTF	TGTGCCAGCAGTGAGGGACCTTATGGCTACACCTTC
15	TRBV15	.	.	TRBJ2-7	CATSSTNRYGLEQYF	TGTGCCACCAGCAGCACCAACAGGTACGGACTCGAGCAGTACTTC
15	TRBV11-3	.	.	TRBJ2-1	CASSLDSTQGNEQFF	TGTGCCAGCAGCTTAGATTCTACGCAGGGCAATGAGCAGTTCTTC
14	TRBV19	few	TRBD1	TRBJ1-2	CASNQRDRFYGYTF	TGTGCCAGTAACCAAAGGGACAGGTTCTATGGCTACACCTTC
13	TRBV6-6	.	.	TRBJ2-5	CASSYEPGETQYF	TGTGCCAGCAGTTACGAGCCGGGAGAGACCCAGTACTTC
14	TRBV5-3	.	.	TRBJ2-7	CASSTRLDLYEQYF	TGTGCCAGCAGCACACGACTGGACCTCTACGAGCAGTACTTC
17	TRBV18	.	.	TRBJ1-5	CASSPPPKQGLNQPQHF	TGTGCCAGCTCACCACCTCCAAAACAGGGCCTCAATCAGCCCCAGCATTTT
13	TRBV10-3	.	.	TRBJ1-5	CALRAREGQPQHF	TGTGCCCTCCGGGCCAGGGAGGGGCAGCCCCAGCATTTT
13	TRBV11-2	.	.	TRBJ1-2	CASSPTGMYGYTF	TGTGCCAGCAGCCCCACAGGGATGTACGGCTACACCTTC
16	TRBV4-2	.	.	TRBJ1-6	CASSQDQVGGHSPLHF	TGTGCCAGCAGCCAAGACCAGGTGGGGGGTCATTCACCCCTCCACTTT
15	TRBV5-1	few	.	TRBJ1-1	CASSLRDVGDTEAFF	TGCGCCAGCAGCTTGCGAGATGTGGGAGACACTGAAGCTTTCTTT
15	TRBV4-3	few	TRBD2	TRBJ2-5	CASSPGLAGVETQYF	TGCGCCAGCAGCCCGGGACTAGCGGGGGTAGAGACCCAGTACTTC
13	TRBV4-1	few	.	TRBJ1-2	CASGLTRASGYTF	TGCGCCAGCGGATTGACGAGGGCCAGTGGCTACACCTTC
15	TRBV28	.	TRBD1	TRBJ1-2	CASSLTRQGASGYTF	TGTGCCAGCAGCCTCACTCGACAGGGGGCGAGTGGCTACACCTTC
15	TRBV7-6	.	.	TRBJ2-1	CASSLAGGQGYEQFF	TGTGCCAGCAGCTTAGCGGGGGGCCAGGGATATGAGCAGTTCTTC
12	TRBV29-1	.	.	TRBJ2-3	CSVDTGTDTQYF	TGCAGCGTTGATACAGGGACAGATACGCAGTATTTT
14	TRBV2	.	.	TRBJ1-1	CASSERVLNTEAFF	TGTGCCAGCAGTGAAAGGGTTTTGAACACTGAAGCTTTCTTT
13	TRBV30	.	.	TRBJ1-1	CAWRVGGYTEAFF	TGTGCCTGGAGGGTTGGAGGGTACACTGAAGCTTTCTTT
11	TRBV2	.	.	TRBJ1-1	CATSPNTEAFF	TGTGCCACCTCACCTAACACTGAAGCTTTCTTT
14	TRBV2	.	.	TRBJ1-4	CAGYDGFSNEKLFF	TGTGCCGGCTATGACGGGTTCAGTAATGAAAAACTGTTTTTT
13	TRBV7-6	medium-sized	.	TRBJ2-2	CASSYDTHRELFF	TGTGCCAGCAGCTACGACACCCACAGGGAGCTGTTTTTT
14	TRBV5-4	.	.	TRBJ1-1	CASSLDRLNTEAFF	TGTGCCAGCAGCTTGGACAGACTGAACACTGAAGCTTTCTTT
15	TRBV16	.	.	TRBJ1-4	CASSQTTSTNEKLFF	TGTGCCAGCAGCCAAACGACGTCAACTAATGAAAAACTGTTTTTT
14	TRBV6-6	.	.	TRBJ1-4	CASSPVGYPKKLFF	TGTGCCAGCAGTCCCGTGGGGTACCCGAAAAAACTGTTTTTT
11	TRBV20-1	.	.	TRBJ2-1	CSASLPGEQFF	TGCAGTGCTAGCCTTCCGGGAGAGCAGTTCTTC
15	TRBV5-1	few	.	TRBJ2-2	CASKSGQGHTGELFF	TGCGCCAGCAAATCTGGGCAGGGGCACACCGGGGAGCTGTTTTTT
15	TRBV7-9	.	.	TRBJ1-5	CASSFSAGQGQPQHF	TGTGCCAGCAGCTTCTCCGCGGGGCAGGGACAGCCCCAGCATTTT
15	TRBV27	once	.	TRBJ1-2	CASSKTGTSNYGYTF	TGTGCCAGCAGTAAAACAGGCACCTCTAACTATGGCTACACCTTC
14	TRBV11-2	.	.	TRBJ2-5	CASSFGTAEETQYF	TGTGCCAGCAGCTTTGGGACCGCGGAGGAGACCCAGTACTTC
17	TRBV27	.	.	TRBJ2-2	CASSPFRSMGNTGELFF	TGTGCCAGCAGTCCCTTCAGGTCTATGGGGAACACCGGGGAGCTGTTTTTT
17	TRBV2	.	.	TRBJ1-4	CASSVPQGLATNEKLFF	TGTGCCAGCAGTGTACCCCAAGGCCTTGCAACTAATGAAAAACTGTTTTTT
20	TRBV4-2	.	TRBD2	TRBJ2-2	CASSQPWGLAGPPVTGELFF	TGTGCCAGCAGCCAACCCTGGGGACTAGCGGGACCCCCGGTCACCGGGGAGCTGTTTTTT
11	TRBV7-9	.	TRBD1	TRBJ1-3	CASSLDRVLDF	TGTGCCAGCAGTCTCGACAGGGTGTTAGATTTT
14	TRBV5-4	.	.	TRBJ2-2	CASSWGQNTGELFF	TGTGCCAGCAGCTGGGGACAGAACACCGGGGAGCTGTTTTTT
13	TRBV2	.	TRBD1	TRBJ1-2	CASGTGGNYGYTF	TGTGCCAGCGGGACAGGGGGTAACTATGGCTACACCTTC
14	TRBV4-1	.	.	TRBJ1-5	CASSPRGQSQPQHF	TGCGCCAGCAGCCCCCGGGGTCAAAGTCAGCCCCAGCATTTT
13	TRBV5-4	few	TRBD2	TRBJ2-3	CASSSYGGDTQYF	TGTGCCAGCAGTTCGTACGGGGGGGATACGCAGTATTTT
14	TRBV5-1	.	.	TRBJ2-5	CASSLVQGQETQYF	TGCGCCAGCAGCTTGGTCCAGGGCCAAGAGACCCAGTACTTC
16	TRBV28	.	TRBD2	TRBJ2-3	CASSLFPSGAAGTQYF	TGTGCCAGCAGTTTATTTCCAAGCGGGGCTGCTGGTACGCAGTATTTT
15	TRBV6-5	.	.	TRBJ1-5	CASSPPGDGNQPQHF	TGTGCCAGCAGTCCACCCGGGGATGGCAATCAGCCCCAGCATTTT
14	TRBV5-4	few	.	TRBJ1-6	CASSPDRFNSPLHF	TGTGCCAGCAGTCCTGACAGATTTAATTCACCCCTCCACTTT
13	TRBV30	once	.	TRBJ1-4	CAWGRTTNEKLFF	TGTGCCTGGGGACGGACAACTAATGAAAAACTGTTTTTT
15	TRBV7-9	.	.	TRBJ2-3	CASSLVGPPEDTQYF	TGTGCCAGCAGCTTAGTGGGTCCCCCCGAAGATACGCAGTATTTT
11	TRBV2	.	.	TRBJ2-7	CASSYSYEQYF	TGTGCCAGCAGCTACTCCTACGAGCAGTACTTC